This T cell receptor beta chain was captured by sequencing in a study of CD8+CD57+ T cells in acquired aplastic anemia. Study outcomes and limitations: Twenty-nine shared CD8+ CDR3s appeared highly expressed within patients' immunodominant clones.

Concerning this clonotype itself: Its antigen is unidentified.

This CDR3 spans 14 amino acids. Germline V gives CDR1 SGHVS, CDR2 FNYEAQ. Patients included in sequencing had previously demonstrated CD8+CD57+ cell expansion by flow cytometry. All participating patients were living with severe acquired aplastic anemia. Template material for TCR beta VDJ and CDR3 profiling consisted of genomic DNA. TCRdb recomputed calls from the reads with MiXCR, one row per CDR3 protein. This sample has about 150,000 distinct CDR3 sequences, with 45% to 55% found just once. The sequencing input was sorted CD4+, CD8+, or CD8+CD57+ T cells (not recorded which) from PBMCs. The chain employs TRBV7-6 and TRBJ2-7, with 7 bases that match TRBD1. The J call could be wrong; TRBJ2-5 is a better fit for the DNA end. This TCR was sampled from a human donor with aplastic anemia. CDR3 amino acids: CASSLPGQAETQYF. The CDR3 DNA is TGTGCCAGCAGCTTACCCGGACAGGCAGAGACCCAGTACTTC.